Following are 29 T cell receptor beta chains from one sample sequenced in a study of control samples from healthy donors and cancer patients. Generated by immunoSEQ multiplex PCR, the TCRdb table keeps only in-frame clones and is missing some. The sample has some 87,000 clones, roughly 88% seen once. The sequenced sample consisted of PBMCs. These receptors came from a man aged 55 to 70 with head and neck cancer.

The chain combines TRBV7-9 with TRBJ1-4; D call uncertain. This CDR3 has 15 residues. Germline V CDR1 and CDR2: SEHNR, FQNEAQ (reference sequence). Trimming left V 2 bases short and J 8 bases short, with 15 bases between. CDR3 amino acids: CASSLILGRGEKLFF. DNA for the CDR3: TGTGCCAGCAGCTTAATCCTTGGGAGAGGAGAAAAACTGTTTTTT. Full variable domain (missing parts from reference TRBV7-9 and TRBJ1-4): DTGVSQNPRHKITKRGQNVTFRCDPISEHNRLYWYRQTLGQGPEFLTYFQNEAQLEKSRLLSDRFSAERPKGSFSTLEIQRTEQGDSAMYLCASSLILGRGEKLFFGSGTQLSVL.

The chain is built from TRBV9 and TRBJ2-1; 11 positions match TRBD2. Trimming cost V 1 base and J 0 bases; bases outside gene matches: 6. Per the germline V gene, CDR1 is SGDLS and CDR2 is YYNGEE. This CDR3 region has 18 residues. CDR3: CASSVSVAGGPSYNEQFF. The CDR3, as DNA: TGTGCCAGCAGCGTATCGGTAGCGGGAGGGCCCTCCTACAATGAGCAGTTCTTC.

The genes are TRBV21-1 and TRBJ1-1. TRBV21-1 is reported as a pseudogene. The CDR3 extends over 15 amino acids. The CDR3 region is CASSKGSPPNTEAFF. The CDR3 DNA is TGTGCCAGCAGCAAAGGATCCCCGCCGAACACTGAAGCTTTCTTT.

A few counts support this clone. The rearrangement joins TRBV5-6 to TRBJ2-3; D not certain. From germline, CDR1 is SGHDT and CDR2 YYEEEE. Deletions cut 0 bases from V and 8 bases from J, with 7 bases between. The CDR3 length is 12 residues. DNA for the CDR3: TGTGCCAGCAGCTTGGGCTGGCCTACGCAGTATTTT. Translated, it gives CASSLGWPTQYF.

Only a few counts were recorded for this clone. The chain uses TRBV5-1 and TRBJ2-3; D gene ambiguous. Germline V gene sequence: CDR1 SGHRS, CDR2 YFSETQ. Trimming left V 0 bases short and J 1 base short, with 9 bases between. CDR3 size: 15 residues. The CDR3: CASSLAFGGTDTQYF. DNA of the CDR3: TGCGCCAGCAGCTTGGCCTTTGGGGGCACAGATACGCAGTATTTT.

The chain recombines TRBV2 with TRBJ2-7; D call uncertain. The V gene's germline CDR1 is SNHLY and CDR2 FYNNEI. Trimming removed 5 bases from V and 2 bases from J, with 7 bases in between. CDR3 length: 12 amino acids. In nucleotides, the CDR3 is TGTGCCAGCAGTCCCCAGGCCTACGAGCAGTACTTC. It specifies CASSPQAYEQYF.

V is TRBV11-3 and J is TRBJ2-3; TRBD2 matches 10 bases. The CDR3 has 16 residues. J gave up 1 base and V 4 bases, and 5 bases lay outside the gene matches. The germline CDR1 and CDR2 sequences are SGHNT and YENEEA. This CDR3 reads CASSWGGTSGTDTQYF. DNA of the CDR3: TGTGCCAGCAGCTGGGGGGGGACTAGCGGCACAGATACGCAGTATTTT.

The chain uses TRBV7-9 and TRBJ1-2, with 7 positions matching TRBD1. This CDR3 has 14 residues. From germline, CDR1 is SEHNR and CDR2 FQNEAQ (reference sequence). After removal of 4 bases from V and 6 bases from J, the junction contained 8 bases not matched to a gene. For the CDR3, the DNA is TGTGCCAGCAGCTCGGGACAGAACTATGATGGCTACACCTTC. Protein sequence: CASSSGQNYDGYTF. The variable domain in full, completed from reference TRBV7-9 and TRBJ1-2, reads DTGVSQNPRHKITKRGQNVTFRCDPISEHNRLYWYRQTLGQGPEFLTYFQNEAQLEKSRLLSDRFSAERPKGSFSTLEIQRTEQGDSAMYLCASSSGQNYDGYTFGSGTRLTVV.

The DNA for the CDR3 is TGTGCCAGCAGATCCCCTGGGGCAGGGAACAATCAGCCCCAGCATTTT. It specifies CASRSPGAGNNQPQHF. The rearrangement links TRBV27 to TRBJ1-5; D possibly corresponds to TRBD1 (5 bases). The germline V gene has CDR1 MNHEY and CDR2 SMNVEV (reference sequence). The CDR3 is 16 amino acids. Between the trimmed V and J ends, which lost 6 bases and 3 bases, there was a span of 18 bases.

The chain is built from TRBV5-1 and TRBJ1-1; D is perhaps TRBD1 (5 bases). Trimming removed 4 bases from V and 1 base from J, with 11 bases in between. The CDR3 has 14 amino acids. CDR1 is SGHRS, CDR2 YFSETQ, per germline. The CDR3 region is CASSPGTANTEAFF. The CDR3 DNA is TGCGCCAGCAGCCCAGGGACGGCGAACACTGAAGCTTTCTTT.

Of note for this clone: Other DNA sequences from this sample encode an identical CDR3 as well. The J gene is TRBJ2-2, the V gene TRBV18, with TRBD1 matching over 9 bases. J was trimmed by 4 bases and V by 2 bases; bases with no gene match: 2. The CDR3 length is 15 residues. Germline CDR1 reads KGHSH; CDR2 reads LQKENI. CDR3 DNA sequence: TGTGCCAGCTCACCAGGGACAGGGCCCACCGGGGAGCTGTTTTTT. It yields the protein CASSPGTGPTGELFF.

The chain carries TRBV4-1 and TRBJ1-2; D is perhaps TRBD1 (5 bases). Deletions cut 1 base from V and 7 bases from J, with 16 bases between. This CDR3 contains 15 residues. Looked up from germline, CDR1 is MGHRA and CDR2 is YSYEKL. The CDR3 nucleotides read TGCGCCAGCAGCCAAGTGGGCCAGGGAGGTGGTGGCTACACCTTC. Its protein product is CASSQVGQGGGGYTF.

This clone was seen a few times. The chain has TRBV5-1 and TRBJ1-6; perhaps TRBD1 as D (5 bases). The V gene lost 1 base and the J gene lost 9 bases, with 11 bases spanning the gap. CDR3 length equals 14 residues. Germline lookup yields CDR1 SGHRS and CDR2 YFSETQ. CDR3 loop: CASSLTQGRSPLHF. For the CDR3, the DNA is TGCGCCAGCAGCTTGACCCAGGGACGTTCACCCCTCCACTTT.

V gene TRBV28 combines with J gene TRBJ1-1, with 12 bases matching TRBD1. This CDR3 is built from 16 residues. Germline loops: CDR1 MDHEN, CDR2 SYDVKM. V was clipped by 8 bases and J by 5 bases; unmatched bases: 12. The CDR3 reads CASQTSGQGASTEAFF. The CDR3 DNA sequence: TGTGCCAGCCAAACCTCGGGACAGGGGGCGTCTACTGAAGCTTTCTTT.

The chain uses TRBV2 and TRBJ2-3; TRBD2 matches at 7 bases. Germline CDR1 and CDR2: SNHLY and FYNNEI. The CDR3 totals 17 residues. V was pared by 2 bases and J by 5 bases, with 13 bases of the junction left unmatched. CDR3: CASSERYSGSSKDTQYF. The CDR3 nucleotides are TGTGCCAGCAGTGAAAGGTATAGCGGGTCCTCGAAAGATACGCAGTATTTT.

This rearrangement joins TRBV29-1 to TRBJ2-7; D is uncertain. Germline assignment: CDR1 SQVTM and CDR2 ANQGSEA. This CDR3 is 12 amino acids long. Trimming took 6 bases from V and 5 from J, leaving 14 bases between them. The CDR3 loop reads CSVIGLTHEQYF. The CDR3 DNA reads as TGCAGCGTCATCGGGCTTACTCACGAGCAGTACTTC.

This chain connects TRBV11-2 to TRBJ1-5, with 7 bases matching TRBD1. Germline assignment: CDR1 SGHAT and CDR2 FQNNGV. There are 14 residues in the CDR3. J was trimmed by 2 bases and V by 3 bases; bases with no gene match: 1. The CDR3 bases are TGTGCCAGCAGCTTTACAGGGGGCAATCAGCCCCAGCATTTT. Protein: CASSFTGGNQPQHF.

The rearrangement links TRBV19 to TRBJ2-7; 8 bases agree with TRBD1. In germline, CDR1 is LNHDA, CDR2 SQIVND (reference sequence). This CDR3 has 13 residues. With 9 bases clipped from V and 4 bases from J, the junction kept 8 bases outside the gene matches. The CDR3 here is CASGRTGNYEQYF. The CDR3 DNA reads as TGTGCCAGCGGTCGGACAGGGAATTACGAGCAGTACTTC.

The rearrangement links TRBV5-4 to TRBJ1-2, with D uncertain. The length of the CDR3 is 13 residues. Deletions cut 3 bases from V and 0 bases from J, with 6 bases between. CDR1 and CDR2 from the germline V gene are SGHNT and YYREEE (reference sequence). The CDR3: CASSSRPNYGYTF. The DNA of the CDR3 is TGTGCCAGCAGCTCCCGCCCTAACTATGGCTACACCTTC.

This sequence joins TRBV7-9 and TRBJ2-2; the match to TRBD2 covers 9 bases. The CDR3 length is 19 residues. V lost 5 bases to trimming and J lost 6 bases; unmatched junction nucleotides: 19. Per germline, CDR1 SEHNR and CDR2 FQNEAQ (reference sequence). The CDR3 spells CASSLLLLRGGPAAGELFF. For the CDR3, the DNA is TGTGCCAGCAGCCTGCTATTATTGCGGGGGGGACCGGCGGCCGGGGAGCTGTTTTTT.

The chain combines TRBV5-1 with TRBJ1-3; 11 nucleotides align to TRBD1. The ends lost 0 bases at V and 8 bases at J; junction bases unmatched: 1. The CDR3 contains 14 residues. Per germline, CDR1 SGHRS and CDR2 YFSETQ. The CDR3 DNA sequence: TGCGCCAGCAGCTTGGGGACAGGGGGCCACACCATATATTTT. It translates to CASSLGTGGHTIYF.

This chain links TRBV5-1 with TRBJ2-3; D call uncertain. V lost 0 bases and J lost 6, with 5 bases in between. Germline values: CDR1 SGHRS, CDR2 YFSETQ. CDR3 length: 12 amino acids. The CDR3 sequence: CASSLGQDTQYF. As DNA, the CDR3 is TGCGCCAGCAGCTTGGGTCAGGATACGCAGTATTTT.

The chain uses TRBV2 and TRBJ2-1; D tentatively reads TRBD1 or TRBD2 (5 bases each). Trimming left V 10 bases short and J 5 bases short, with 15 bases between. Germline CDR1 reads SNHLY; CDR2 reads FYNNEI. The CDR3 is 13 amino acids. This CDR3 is CATNGVGDNEQFF. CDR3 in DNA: TGTGCCACCAACGGGGTAGGGGACAATGAGCAGTTCTTC. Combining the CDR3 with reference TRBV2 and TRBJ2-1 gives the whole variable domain EPEVTQTPSHQVTQMGQEVILRCVPISNHLYFYWYRQILGQKVEFLVSFYNNEISEKSEIFDDQFSVERPDGSNFTLKIRSTKLEDSAMYFCATNGVGDNEQFFGPGTRLTVL.

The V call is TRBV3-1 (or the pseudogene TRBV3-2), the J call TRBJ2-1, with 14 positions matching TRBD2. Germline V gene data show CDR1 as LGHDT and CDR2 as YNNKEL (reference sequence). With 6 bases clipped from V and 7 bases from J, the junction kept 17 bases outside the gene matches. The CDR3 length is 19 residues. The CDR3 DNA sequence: TGTGCCAGCAGTCCCGAGAGACTAGCGGGAGGGCCTGTCCGGAATGAGCAGTTCTTC. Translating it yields CASSPERLAGGPVRNEQFF.

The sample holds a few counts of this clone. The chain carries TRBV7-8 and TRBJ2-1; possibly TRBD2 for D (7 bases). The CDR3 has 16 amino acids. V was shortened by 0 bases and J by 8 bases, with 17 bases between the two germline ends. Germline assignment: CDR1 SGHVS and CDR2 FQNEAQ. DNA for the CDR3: TGTGCCAGCAGCTTAGCAGGGGGGGAGGATGGCGATGAGCAGTTCTTC. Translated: CASSLAGGEDGDEQFF. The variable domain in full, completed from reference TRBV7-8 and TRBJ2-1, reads GAGVSQSPRYKVAKRGQDVALRCDPISGHVSLFWYQQALGQGPEFLTYFQNEAQLDKSGLPSDRFFAERPEGSVSTLKIQRTQQEDSAVYLCASSLAGGEDGDEQFFGPGTRLTVL.

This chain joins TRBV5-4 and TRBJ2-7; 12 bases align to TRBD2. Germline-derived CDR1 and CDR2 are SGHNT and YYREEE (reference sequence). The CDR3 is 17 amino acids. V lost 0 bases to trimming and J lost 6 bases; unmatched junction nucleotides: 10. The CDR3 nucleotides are TGTGCCAGCAGCTTGGATCGGCTAGCGGGAGGGTTAAGCGAGCAGTACTTC. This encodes CASSLDRLAGGLSEQYF.

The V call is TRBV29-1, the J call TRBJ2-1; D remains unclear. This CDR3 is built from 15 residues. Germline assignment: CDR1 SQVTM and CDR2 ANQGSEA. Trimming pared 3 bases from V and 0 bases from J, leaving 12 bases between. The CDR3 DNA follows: TGCAGCGTTGATGGGCAGGCAAGCTCCTACAATGAGCAGTTCTTC. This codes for CSVDGQASSYNEQFF.

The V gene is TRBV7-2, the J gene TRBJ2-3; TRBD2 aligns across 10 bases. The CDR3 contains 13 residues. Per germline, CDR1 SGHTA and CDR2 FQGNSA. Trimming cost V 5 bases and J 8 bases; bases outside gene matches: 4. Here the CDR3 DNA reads TGTGCCAGCAGCAGCATAGCGGGAGGTACGCAGTATTTT. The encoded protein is CASSSIAGGTQYF.

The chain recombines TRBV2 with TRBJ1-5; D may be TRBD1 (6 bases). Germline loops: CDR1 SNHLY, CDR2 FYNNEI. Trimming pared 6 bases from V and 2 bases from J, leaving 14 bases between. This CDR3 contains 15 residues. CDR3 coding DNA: TGTGCCAGCAGCCGAGACAGGCTGGGCAATCAGCCCCAGCATTTT. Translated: CASSRDRLGNQPQHF.